The TCR beta chain described here comes from a study of shared clonotypes between healthy human individuals. The study's findings and limits: As a rule, naive subsets had a larger estimated richness than memory subsets. Non-shared clonotypes had lower generation probabilities than clonotypes shared by all four sorted-subset donors.

This CDR3 has 20 residues. The J segment lost 1 base and the V segment lost 4 bases, leaving 22 bases of the junction unmatched. Germline loops: CDR1 SGHRS, CDR2 YFSETQ. In regard to this clone: Its antigen is not known.

Naive CD8 cells comprised CD45RO-negative, CCR7-positively selected cells, excluding terminally differentiated effector memory CD45RA+ cells. Once extracted for a subset, genomic DNA was divided evenly among several immunoSEQ plates. Measured with immunoSEQ multiplex PCR; TCRdb has only the in-frame clones, and not every one. The table has about 2,100,000 clones, about 92% seen once; the top ten hold more than 1.5%. This receptor was identified in a man aged 18 to 30 in good health. Some clones in this sample may be carry-over from other donors' samples. Input material: naive CD8+ T cells from PBMCs. This chain links TRBV5-1 with TRBJ1-2, with 7 bases that match TRBD1. The CDR3 nucleotides read TGCGCCAGCAGCCCCGCTCTGGTGGGGGTAGGGGGCTCCGTTAACTATGGCTACACCTTC. This sequence encodes CASSPALVGVGGSVNYGYTF.